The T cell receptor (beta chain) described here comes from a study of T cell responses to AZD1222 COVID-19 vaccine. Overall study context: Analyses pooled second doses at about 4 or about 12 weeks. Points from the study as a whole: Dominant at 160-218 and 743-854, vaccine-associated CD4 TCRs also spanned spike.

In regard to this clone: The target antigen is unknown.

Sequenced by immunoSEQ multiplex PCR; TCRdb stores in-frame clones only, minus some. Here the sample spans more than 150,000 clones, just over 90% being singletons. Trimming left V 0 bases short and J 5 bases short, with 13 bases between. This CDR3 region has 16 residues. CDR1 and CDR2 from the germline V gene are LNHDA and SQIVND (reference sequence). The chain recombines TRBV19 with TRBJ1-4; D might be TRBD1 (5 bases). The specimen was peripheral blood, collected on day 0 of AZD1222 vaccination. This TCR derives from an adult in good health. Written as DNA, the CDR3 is TGTGCCAGTAGTATAGATTCAGGGAGGCGGAATGAAAAACTGTTTTTT. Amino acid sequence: CASSIDSGRRNEKLFF.